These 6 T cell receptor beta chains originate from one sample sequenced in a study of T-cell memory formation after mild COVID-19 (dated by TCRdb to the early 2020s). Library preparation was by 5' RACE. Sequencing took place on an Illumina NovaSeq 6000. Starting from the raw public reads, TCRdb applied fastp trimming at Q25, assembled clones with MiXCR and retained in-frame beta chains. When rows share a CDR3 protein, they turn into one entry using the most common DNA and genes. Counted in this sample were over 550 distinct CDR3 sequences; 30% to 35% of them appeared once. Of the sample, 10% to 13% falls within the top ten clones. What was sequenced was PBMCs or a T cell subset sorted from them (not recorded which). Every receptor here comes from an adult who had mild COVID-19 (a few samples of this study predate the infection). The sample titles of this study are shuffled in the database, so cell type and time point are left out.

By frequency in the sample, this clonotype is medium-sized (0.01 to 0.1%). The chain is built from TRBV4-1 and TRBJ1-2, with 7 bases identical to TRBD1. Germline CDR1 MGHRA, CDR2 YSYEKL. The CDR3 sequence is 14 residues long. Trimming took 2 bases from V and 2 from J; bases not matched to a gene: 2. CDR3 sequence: CASSQPQGNYGYTF. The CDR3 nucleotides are TGCGCCAGCAGCCAACCACAGGGGAACTATGGCTACACCTTC.

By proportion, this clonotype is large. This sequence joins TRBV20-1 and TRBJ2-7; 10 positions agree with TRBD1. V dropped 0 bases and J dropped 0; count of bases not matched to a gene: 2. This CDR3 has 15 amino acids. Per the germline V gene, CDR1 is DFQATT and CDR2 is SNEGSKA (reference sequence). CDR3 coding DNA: TGCAGTGCTAGAGACGGGACAGGGGTCTCCTACGAGCAGTACTTC. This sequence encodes CSARDGTGVSYEQYF.

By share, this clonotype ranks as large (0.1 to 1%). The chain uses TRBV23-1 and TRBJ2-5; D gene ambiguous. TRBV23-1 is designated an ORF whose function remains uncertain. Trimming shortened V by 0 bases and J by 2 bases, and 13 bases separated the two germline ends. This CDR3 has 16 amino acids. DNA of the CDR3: TGCGCCAGCAGTCAATCTGACGGCGAGATACAAGAGACCCAGTACTTC. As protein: CASSQSDGEIQETQYF.

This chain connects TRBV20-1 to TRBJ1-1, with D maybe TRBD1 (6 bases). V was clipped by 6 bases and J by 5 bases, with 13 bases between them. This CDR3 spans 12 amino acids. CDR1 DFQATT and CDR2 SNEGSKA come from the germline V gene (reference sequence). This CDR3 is CSAAQGGTEAFF. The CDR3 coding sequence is TGCAGTGCAGCACAGGGAGGGACTGAAGCTTTCTTT.

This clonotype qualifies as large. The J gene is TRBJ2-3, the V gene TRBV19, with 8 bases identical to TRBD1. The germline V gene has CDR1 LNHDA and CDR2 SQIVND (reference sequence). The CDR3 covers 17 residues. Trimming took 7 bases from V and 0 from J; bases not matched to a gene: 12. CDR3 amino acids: CASTVWRDRRSTDTQYF. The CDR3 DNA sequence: TGTGCCAGTACCGTTTGGCGGGACAGGAGAAGCACAGATACGCAGTATTTT. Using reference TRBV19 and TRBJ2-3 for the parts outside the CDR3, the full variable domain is DGGITQSPKYLFRKEGQNVTLSCEQNLNHDAMYWYRQDPGQGLRLIYYSQIVNDFQKGDIAEGYSVSREKKESFPLTVTSAQKNPTAFYLCASTVWRDRRSTDTQYFGPGTRLTVL.

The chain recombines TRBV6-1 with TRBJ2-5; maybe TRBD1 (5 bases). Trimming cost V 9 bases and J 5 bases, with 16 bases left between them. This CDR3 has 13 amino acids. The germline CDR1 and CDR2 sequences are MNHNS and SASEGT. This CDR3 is CARGVGLGETQYF. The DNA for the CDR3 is TGTGCCAGAGGGGTGGGCCTTGGGGAGACCCAGTACTTC.